This T cell receptor (beta chain) is from a study of T cell responses to AZD1222 COVID-19 vaccine. From germline, CDR1 is MNHNS and CDR2 SASEGT. V lost 3 bases and J 4 bases, leaving 15 bases between the germline ends. The length of the CDR3 is 15 residues. The data were produced by immunoSEQ multiplex PCR, yet TCRdb's version contains in-frame clones alone and is incomplete. The sample lists approximately 96,000 clones, around 83% occurring once. The sequencing here drew on peripheral blood, taken 28 days after the second AZD1222 dose. The sequence derives from an adult who received the AZD1222 COVID-19 vaccine. The chain links TRBV6-1 to TRBJ2-5, with D possibly matching TRBD1 (6 bases). The DNA of the CDR3 is TGTGCCAGCAGTGAGGGACATACCGGAGGAGAGACCCAGTACTTC. Amino acids: CASSEGHTGGETQYF.